These 10 T cell receptor beta chains share one sample of origin, sequenced in a study of molecular identifiers for immune sequencing clone quantification. TCRdb fed the PCR reads into MiXCR, producing one record per CDR3 protein. This sample has around 8,600 distinct CDR3 sequences, with around 14% found just once. The specimen sequenced was naive CD8+ T cells from blood, with Jurkat cell RNA spiked in. Subset of the sample: FACS-sorted CD8+CD4-CCR7+CD45RA+ naive T cells. These receptors all stem from a human donor in good health. Some libraries in this study had Jurkat cell RNA spiked in.

This clonotype is a singleton in its sample. This clone may be a read error of a much larger clone one base away. The chain employs TRBV5-6 and TRBJ2-1, with 8 nucleotides matching TRBD2. This CDR3 has 16 residues. In germline, CDR1 is SGHDT, CDR2 YYEEEE. CDR3 amino acids: CAGSLSGLASYNEQFF. DNA of the CDR3: TGTGCCGGCAGCTTATCTGGACTAGCCTCCTACAATGAGCAGTTCTTC.

In its sample, this clonotype is medium-sized. This rearrangement joins TRBV4-2 to TRBJ2-3, with 7 nucleotides matching TRBD2. The germline V gene has CDR1 LGHNA and CDR2 YNFKEQ. This CDR3 comprises 17 residues. After removal of 1 base from V and 4 bases from J, the junction contained 11 bases not matched to a gene. CDR3 DNA: TGTGCCAGCAGCCAAGGGGAGGCGGCGGGAGAGCCAGATACGCAGTATTTT. Translating gives CASSQGEAAGEPDTQYF.

This clonotype was counted at least ten times. CDR3 region: CASSYDPSGSFLGEKDEQFF. The CDR3 nucleotides read TGTGCCAGCAGTTACGATCCTAGCGGGAGTTTCCTTGGGGAGAAGGATGAGCAGTTCTTC. This chain links TRBV6-2 or TRBV6-3 with TRBJ2-1; 10 bases agree with TRBD2. The CDR3 totals 20 residues. V shed 2 bases, J shed 8 bases, and the junction held 21 bases outside the gene matches. The germline V gene encodes CDR1 MNHEY and CDR2 SVGEGT.

This clonotype is medium-sized (0.01 to 0.1%) in the sample. The V gene is TRBV27, the J gene TRBJ2-7; D tentatively fits TRBD1 or TRBD2 (5 bases each). Between the trimmed V and J ends, which lost 0 bases and 2 bases, there was a span of 8 bases. The germline CDR1 and CDR2 sequences are MNHEY and SMNVEV (reference sequence). The CDR3 runs to 14 residues. Here the CDR3 DNA reads TGTGCCAGCAGTTTATCCCAGGGAGCCTACGAGCAGTACTTC. Its protein product is CASSLSQGAYEQYF.

Ten or more counts support this clonotype. The chain carries TRBV3-1 and TRBJ2-2; TRBD2 matches 8 bases. The CDR3 contains 17 residues. Germline CDR1 reads LGHDT; CDR2 reads YNNKEL (reference sequence). J was trimmed by 3 bases and V by 3 bases; bases with no gene match: 9. Here the CDR3 reads CASSHLYQAGDTGELFF. The CDR3 DNA reads as TGTGCCAGCAGCCATCTTTACCAAGCGGGGGACACCGGGGAGCTGTTTTTT. Looking up the rest from reference TRBV3-1 and TRBJ2-2 gives the full variable domain: DTAVSQTPKYLVTQMGNDKSIKCEQNLGHDTMYWYKQDSKKFLKIMFSYNNKELIINETVPNRFSPKSPDKAHLNLHINSLELGDSAVYFCASSHLYQAGDTGELFFGEGSRLTVL.

A word on this clonotype: Likely a read error: the CDR3 ends without its conserved phenylalanine or tryptophan. The gene calls are TRBV28 and TRBJ2-3; 11 bases line up with TRBD2. The CDR3 contains 15 residues. Germline V CDR1 and CDR2: MDHEN, SYDVKM. V was clipped by 6 bases and J by 4 bases; unmatched bases: 6. The CDR3, as DNA: TGTGCCAGCAGGTACTTAGCGGGAGGGCCAGATACGCAGTATCTT. This encodes CASRYLAGGPDTQYL.

By frequency in the sample, this clonotype is medium-sized. The chain links TRBV20-1 to TRBJ2-7; D call uncertain. Germline loops: CDR1 DFQATT, CDR2 SNEGSKA (reference sequence). This CDR3 has 14 amino acids. Deletions cut 3 bases from V and 2 bases from J, with 14 bases between. The CDR3 region has the DNA TGCAGTGCTAGTCATAGGGATTCGGCCTACGAGCAGTACTTC. This gives the protein CSASHRDSAYEQYF.

As concerns this clonotype: This sequence may be a read error, since a much larger clone differs from it by one base. The chain joins TRBV9 to TRBJ2-1, with 10 bases matching TRBD2. This CDR3 is built from 16 residues. V lost 7 bases, J lost 8 bases, and 15 bases stayed unmatched. CDR1 SGDLS and CDR2 YYNGEE come from the germline V gene. This chain's CDR3 is CASAPALAGVSHEQFF. The CDR3 nucleotides read TGTGCCAGCGCCCCCGCTCTAGCGGGAGTCAGCCATGAGCAGTTCTTC.

Concerning this clonotype: Sequence at one end of the junction differs from germline and may be a read error. The chain has TRBV2 and TRBJ2-3; 9 bases align to TRBD2. This CDR3 contains 18 residues. Germline V gives CDR1 SNHLY, CDR2 FYNNEI. The CDR3 loop reads CVSGVAGETSYGTDTQYF. The DNA of the CDR3 is TGTGTCAGCGGTGTAGCGGGAGAGACTTCCTATGGCACAGATACGCAGTATTTT. The complete variable domain, with remaining parts taken from reference TRBV2 and TRBJ2-3, reads EPEVTQTPSHQVTQMGQEVILRCVPISNHLYFYWYRQILGQKVEFLVSFYNNEISEKSEIFDDQFSVERPDGSNFTLKIRSTKLEDSAMYFCVSGVAGETSYGTDTQYFGPGTRLTVL.

This clonotype appeared many times. The gene calls are TRBV10-3 and TRBJ2-7; 9 bases match TRBD1. After removal of 10 bases from V and 3 bases from J, the junction contained 13 bases not matched to a gene. The germline gives CDR1 ENHRY, CDR2 SYGVKD. The CDR3 spans 15 residues. CDR3 amino acids: CAKQPNGTGNYEQYF. The CDR3 nucleotides read TGTGCCAAGCAACCTAACGGGACAGGGAACTACGAGCAGTACTTC.